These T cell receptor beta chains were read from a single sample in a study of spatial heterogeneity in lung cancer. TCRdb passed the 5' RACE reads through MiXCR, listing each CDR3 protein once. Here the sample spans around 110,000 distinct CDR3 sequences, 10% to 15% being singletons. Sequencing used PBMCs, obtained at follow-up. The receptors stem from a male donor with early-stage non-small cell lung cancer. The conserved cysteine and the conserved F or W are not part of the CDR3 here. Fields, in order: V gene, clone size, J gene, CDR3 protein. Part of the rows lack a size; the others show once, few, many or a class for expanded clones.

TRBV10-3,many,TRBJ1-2,AISQSGTTYGYT
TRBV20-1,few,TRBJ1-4,SARAGTATNEKLF
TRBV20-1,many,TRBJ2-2,SAPRLATPGGELF
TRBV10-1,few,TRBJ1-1,ASSENRGTEAF
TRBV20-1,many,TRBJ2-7,SAPGTSDYEQY
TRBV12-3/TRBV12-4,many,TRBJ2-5,ASSLRSQETQY
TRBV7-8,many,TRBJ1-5,ASSLIGIHQPQH
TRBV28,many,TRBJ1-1,ASSIQGNTEAF
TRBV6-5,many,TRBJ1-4,ASSYRTGQGGKLF
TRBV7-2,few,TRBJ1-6,ASSSRPPLGQGAYSPLH
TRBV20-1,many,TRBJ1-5,SASKEDQPQH
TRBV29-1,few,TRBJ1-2,SVFLGNGYT
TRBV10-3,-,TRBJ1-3,ATGQLNTIY
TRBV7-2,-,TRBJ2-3,ASSRDGVAPSTDTQY
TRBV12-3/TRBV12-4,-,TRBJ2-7,ASSRRDRGTFEQY
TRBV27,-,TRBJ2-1,ASRGWTGISYNEQF
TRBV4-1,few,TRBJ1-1,ASSQSDYVREAF
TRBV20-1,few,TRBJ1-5,SARDPQNPPQH
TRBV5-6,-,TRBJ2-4,ASSLQNIQY
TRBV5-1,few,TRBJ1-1,ASSLGGSNTEAF
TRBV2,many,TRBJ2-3,ASSGSSGGRTDTQY
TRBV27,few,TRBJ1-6,ASSLSLRTGDNSPLH
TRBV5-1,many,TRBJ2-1,ASSPRTGAVNEQF
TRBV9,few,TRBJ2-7,ASSVGPMDYEQY
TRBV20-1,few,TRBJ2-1,SASDRTSSYNEQF
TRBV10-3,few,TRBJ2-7,AISPRLAGEGEQY
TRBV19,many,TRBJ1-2,ASSMGNWGANYGYT
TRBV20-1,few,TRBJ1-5,SARPTGRINQPQH
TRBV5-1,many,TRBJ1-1,ASSSDEGRNTEAF
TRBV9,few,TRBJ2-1,ASSVAIAGGQYNEQF
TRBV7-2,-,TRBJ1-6,ASSFRDYNSPLH
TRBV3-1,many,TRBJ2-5,ASSSRRVSETQY
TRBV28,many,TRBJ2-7,ASSSGTGFSYEQY
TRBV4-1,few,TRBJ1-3,ASSQGGISGNTIY
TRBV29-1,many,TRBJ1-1,SVFSGQASEAF
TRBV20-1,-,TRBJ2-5,SARPWGSGLDR
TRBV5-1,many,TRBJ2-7,ASSLERGHYEQY
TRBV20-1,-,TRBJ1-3,SAQNRSSGNTIY
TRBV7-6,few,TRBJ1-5,ASSLDSLMPQH
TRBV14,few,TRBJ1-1,ASSQEGQGTEAF
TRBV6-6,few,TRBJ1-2,ASFRNSGYT
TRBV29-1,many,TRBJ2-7,SVAGNRDTVYEQY
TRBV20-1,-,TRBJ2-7,SAARDSPYEQY
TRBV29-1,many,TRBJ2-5,SVDGLAGYQETQY
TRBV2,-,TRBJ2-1,ASIPGLAREQF
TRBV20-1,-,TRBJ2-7,SAGLAENYEQY
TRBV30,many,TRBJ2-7,AWSVRQTYEQY
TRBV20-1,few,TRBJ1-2,SARDLTELYGYT
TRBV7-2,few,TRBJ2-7,ASSPTARAYEQY
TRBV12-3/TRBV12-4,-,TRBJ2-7,ASSGDSRAVYEQY
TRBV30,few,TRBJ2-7,AWSQGYEQY
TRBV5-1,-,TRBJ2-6,ASSLGASGANVLT
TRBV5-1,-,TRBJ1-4,ASSLEGTARNEKLF
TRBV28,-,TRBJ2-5,ASSYPTTETQY
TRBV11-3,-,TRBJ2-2,ASSPYGELF